Below, 13 T cell receptor beta chains from the same sample are listed, as sequenced in a study of control samples from healthy donors and cancer patients (dated by TCRdb to the early 2020s). The library relied on the immunoSEQ multiplex PCR assay. The immuneACCESS repertoire file appears here via TCRdb, limited to in-frame rearrangements. These files lack a portion of the clones; in checked studies, under half of the deficit traces to unresolved V genes, and the cause of the others is not known. The sample table holds 150,000 or so clones, of which about 91% were seen once. The ten most abundant clones make up 1.5% to 2% of the sample. Source material: blood. These receptor sequences come from a young man in good health.

CDR3 in amino acids: CASSLVTTMNTEAFF. The DNA for the CDR3 is TGCGCCAGCAGCTTGGTCACCACCATGAACACTGAAGCTTTCTTT. The V and J genes are TRBV5-1 and TRBJ1-1; D unresolved. The CDR3 runs to 15 residues. The V end lost 0 bases, the J end lost 0 bases, and 9 bases lay between the germline ends. Germline-derived CDR1 and CDR2 are SGHRS and YFSETQ.

The chain carries TRBV11-2 and TRBJ2-1; 7 positions match TRBD2. CDR3 length: 12 residues. Germline lookup yields CDR1 SGHAT and CDR2 FQNNGV. With 1 base clipped from V and 16 bases from J, the junction kept 7 bases outside the gene matches. The CDR3 sequence is CASSLVTGGGFF. The CDR3 DNA reads TGTGCCAGCAGCTTAGTCACGGGGGGAGGATTCTTC.

This clone was found a few times. The rearrangement joins TRBV24-1 to TRBJ2-2, with 7 nucleotides matching TRBD2. V shed 9 bases and J 1 base; nucleotides not matched to a gene: 7. Germline V gene data show CDR1 as KGHDR and CDR2 as SFDVKD. The CDR3 has 15 residues. CDR3 sequence (DNA): TGTGCCACCTCACGAGCGGGGAGGAACACCGGGGAGCTGTTTTTT. As protein: CATSRAGRNTGELFF.

The chain uses TRBV24-1 and TRBJ1-2; D perhaps matches TRBD1 (6 bases). The V end was cut by 6 bases, the J end by 8 bases, with 30 bases between. The V gene's germline CDR1 is KGHDR and CDR2 SFDVKD. This CDR3 is built from 18 residues. CDR3 sequence (DNA): TGTGCCACCAGTCGCCCGCCGGGGGCCCCGGGGGGGGCGATCGGCTACACCTTC. This gives the protein CATSRPPGAPGGAIGYTF.

The genes are TRBV5-1 and TRBJ2-5; 8 bases line up with TRBD1. The CDR3 sequence is 14 residues long. V dropped 3 bases and J dropped 4; count of bases not matched to a gene: 5. The germline V gene encodes CDR1 SGHRS and CDR2 YFSETQ. Here the CDR3 reads CASSSGQGLETQYF. The CDR3 region has the DNA TGCGCCAGCAGCTCTGGACAGGGTCTAGAGACCCAGTACTTC.

This clone was seen more than once but under ten times. The genes are TRBV6-5 and TRBJ1-5; D gene ambiguous. Germline V gives CDR1 MNHEY, CDR2 SVGAGI. Trimming stripped 6 bases from V and 1 base from J, with 4 bases between. The CDR3 extends over 12 amino acids. In nucleotides, the CDR3 is TGTGCCAGCAGGAAAAGCAATCAGCCCCAGCATTTT. Translating it yields CASRKSNQPQHF.

The V and J genes are TRBV7-9 and TRBJ2-2; D tentatively reads TRBD1 or TRBD2 (6 bases each). Per germline, CDR1 SEHNR and CDR2 FQNEAQ (reference sequence). V dropped 6 bases and J dropped 3 bases, with 14 bases sitting between them. There are 15 residues in the CDR3. The CDR3 sequence is CASRLRGADTGELFF. For the CDR3, the DNA is TGTGCCAGCAGGCTGAGGGGGGCGGACACCGGGGAGCTGTTTTTT.

A word on this clone: In the same sample, other DNA sequences code for this CDR3. The rearrangement joins TRBV15 to TRBJ2-7, with 11 bases lining up with TRBD2. The V and J ends lost 0 bases and 7 bases, in that order; junction bases with no gene match: 5. The CDR3 covers 15 residues. Germline CDR1 and CDR2: LNHNV and YYDKDF (reference sequence). This CDR3 reads CATSRDLAGGREQYF. The DNA of the CDR3 is TGTGCCACCAGCAGAGACCTAGCGGGGGGTCGGGAGCAGTACTTC. Variable domain in full (rest from reference TRBV15 and TRBJ2-7): DAMVIQNPRYQVTQFGKPVTLSCSQTLNHNVMYWYQQKSSQAPKLLFHYYDKDFNNEADTPDNFQSRRPNTSFCFLDIRSPGLGDTAMYLCATSRDLAGGREQYFGPGTRLTVT.

V gene TRBV2 combines with J gene TRBJ2-1; 7 bases align to TRBD2. Germline V gene sequence: CDR1 SNHLY, CDR2 FYNNEI. The CDR3 totals 17 residues. V lost 1 base, J lost 2 bases, and 8 bases stayed unmatched. CDR3 amino acids: CASSEGGLAGAYNEQFF. Written as DNA, the CDR3 is TGTGCCAGCAGTGAAGGGGGTCTTGCGGGGGCCTACAATGAGCAGTTCTTC.

This chain connects TRBV19 to TRBJ1-5; the D is unclear. The V gene lost 3 bases and the J gene lost 0 bases, with 6 bases spanning the gap. The germline V gene encodes CDR1 LNHDA and CDR2 SQIVND (reference sequence). The CDR3 runs 14 residues. DNA of the CDR3: TGTGCCAGTAGTATCGTGGGTAGCAATCAGCCCCAGCATTTT. Protein: CASSIVGSNQPQHF.

The genes are TRBV10-3 and TRBJ1-1; no firm D call. Germline V gene data show CDR1 as ENHRY and CDR2 as SYGVKD. This CDR3 has 14 residues. V lost 2 bases, J lost 1 base, and 8 bases lay in between. The DNA for the CDR3 is TGTGCCATCAGTGAGGGACGGACGAACACTGAAGCTTTCTTT. This gives the protein CAISEGRTNTEAFF.

The V call is TRBV5-1, the J call TRBJ2-2, with D possibly TRBD2 on 5 matching bases. V was cut by 5 bases and J by 5 bases, with 10 bases left in between. The CDR3 spans 13 residues. Looked up from germline, CDR1 is SGHRS and CDR2 is YFSETQ. The CDR3 region is CASRSGGTGELFF. In nucleotides, the CDR3 is TGCGCCAGCAGGTCAGGCGGGACCGGGGAGCTGTTTTTT. The whole variable domain, filled in from reference TRBV5-1 and TRBJ2-2, reads KAGVTQTPRYLIKTRGQQVTLSCSPISGHRSVSWYQQTPGQGLQFLFEYFSETQRNKGNFPGRFSGRQFSNSRSEMNVSTLELGDSALYLCASRSGGTGELFFGEGSRLTVL.

The J gene is TRBJ2-3, the V gene TRBV7-3; D is ambiguous. The germline V gene has CDR1 SGHTA and CDR2 FQGTGA. Trimming took 4 bases from V and 0 from J, leaving 11 bases between them. This CDR3 is 15 amino acids long. The CDR3 DNA follows: TGTGCCAGCAGCTCACAGCCCCTTAGCACAGATACGCAGTATTTT. Translation gives CASSSQPLSTDTQYF.